The 27 T cell receptor beta chains below all came from one sample that was sequenced in a study of cytomegalovirus exposure and HLA in healthy donors. The PCR was carried out with 60 Vbeta primers and 13 Jbeta primers. Method: immunoSEQ multiplex PCR; TCRdb's copy keeps in-frame clones and lacks some. Of 150,000 to 200,000 clones listed, around 80% are singletons. The sequencing sample was made of PBMCs. These TCRs come from a man between 18 and 29 years old in good health and CMV-seronegative.

The chain has TRBV30 and TRBJ2-5; maybe TRBD2 (5 bases). V shed 0 bases and J shed 1 base, with 6 bases lying between them. Germline CDR1 is GTSNPN and CDR2 is SVGIG (reference sequence). The CDR3 spans 13 residues. The CDR3 region is CAWSVGVQETQYF. CDR3 bases: TGTGCCTGGAGTGTGGGAGTCCAAGAGACCCAGTACTTC.

V is TRBV28 and J is TRBJ2-7, with 7 bases fitting TRBD2. CDR3 length: 15 residues. Trimming took 6 bases from V and 2 from J; bases not matched to a gene: 10. Germline V gene data show CDR1 as MDHEN and CDR2 as SYDVKM. The CDR3 sequence is CASRLTKRGAYEQYF. The CDR3 coding sequence is TGTGCCAGCAGACTCACGAAGCGGGGAGCCTACGAGCAGTACTTC.

The V call is TRBV28, the J call TRBJ1-5; 7 bases align to TRBD1. J gave up 6 bases and V 3 bases, and 8 bases lay outside the gene matches. CDR3 length equals 15 residues. In germline, CDR1 is MDHEN, CDR2 SYDVKM. CDR3 region: CASSFIPRGFQPQHF. The CDR3 DNA follows: TGTGCCAGCAGTTTTATTCCCAGGGGGTTTCAGCCCCAGCATTTT.

The chain is built from TRBV27 and TRBJ2-5; a weak D match, TRBD1 (6 bases). CDR3 length: 14 amino acids. The germline V gene encodes CDR1 MNHEY and CDR2 SMNVEV (reference sequence). Trimming removed 2 bases at V and 2 bases at J, with 9 bases between. CDR3 in amino acids: CASSLIQGQETQYF. CDR3 DNA: TGTGCCAGCAGTTTAATCCAGGGGCAAGAGACCCAGTACTTC.

The chain links TRBV18 to TRBJ1-1, with D unclear. Germline-derived CDR1 and CDR2 are KGHSH and LQKENI. Trimming pared 0 bases from V and 1 base from J, leaving 21 bases between. The CDR3 loop spans 19 amino acids. Written as DNA, the CDR3 is TGTGCCAGCTCACCACCGACTCTAAGAGGAGGATCGAGGAACACTGAAGCTTTCTTT. Encoded protein: CASSPPTLRGGSRNTEAFF.

DNA of the CDR3: TGTGCCAGCAGCTTGCGGGGGGGGTCAGATACGCAGTATTTT. Translating it yields CASSLRGGSDTQYF. This rearrangement joins TRBV5-4 to TRBJ2-3; TRBD2 matches 8 bases. Per germline, CDR1 SGHNT and CDR2 YYREEE (reference sequence). CDR3 size: 14 residues. The V gene end was trimmed by 1 base and the J gene end by 4 bases; junction bases not matched to a gene: 2. Filled out from reference TRBV5-4 and TRBJ2-3, the complete variable domain reads ETGVTQSPTHLIKTRGQQVTLRCSSQSGHNTVSWYQQALGQGPQFIFQYYREEENGRGNFPPRFSGLQFPNYSSELNVNALELDDSALYLCASSLRGGSDTQYFGPGTRLTVL.

DNA for the CDR3: TGTGCCAGCAGTTACGGGGGGGCTAACGAGCAGTACTTC. The encoded protein is CASSYGGANEQYF. This chain uses TRBV6-6 with TRBJ2-7; a possible D gene is TRBD2 (7 bases). CDR3 length: 13 residues. V lost 2 bases, J lost 5 bases, and 10 bases lay in between. Per the germline V gene, CDR1 is MNHNY and CDR2 is SVGAGI (reference sequence).

Points on this clone: Other DNA variants within this sample encode the same CDR3. The J gene is TRBJ1-5, the V gene TRBV5-1, with TRBD1 identical over 10 bases. Trimming at V came to 2 bases and at J to 8 bases, leaving 7 bases not matched to a gene. CDR3 length: 15 amino acids. Germline CDR1 SGHRS, CDR2 YFSETQ. This chain's CDR3 is CASSLGQGGFEPQHF. The CDR3 DNA follows: TGCGCCAGCAGCTTAGGACAGGGGGGCTTTGAGCCCCAGCATTTT.

The rearrangement joins TRBV5-6 to TRBJ1-1; 9 bases are a match to TRBD1. The CDR3 consists of 17 residues. The junction had 10 bases not matched to a gene; V was cut back by 4 bases and J by 0 bases. Germline CDR1 is SGHDT and CDR2 is YYEEEE. CDR3 nucleotides: TGTGCCAGCAGCGTGGACAGGGGCCCCCTATTGAACACTGAAGCTTTCTTT. Translation gives CASSVDRGPLLNTEAFF.

This chain joins TRBV5-1 and TRBJ1-6; 8 nucleotides agree with TRBD1. Germline CDR1 and CDR2: SGHRS and YFSETQ. The CDR3 has 15 residues. V trimming: 0 bases; J trimming: 10 bases; junction bases outside the gene matches: 6. CDR3 nucleotides: TGCGCCAGCAGCTTGGAAACGACAGGGGACTCACCCCTCCACTTT. Translated: CASSLETTGDSPLHF.

The chain is built from TRBV29-1 and TRBJ2-3; D gene unclear. The germline V gene encodes CDR1 SQVTM and CDR2 ANQGSEA. Trimming left V 3 bases short and J 5 bases short, with 12 bases between. This CDR3 comprises 13 residues. The CDR3, as DNA: TGCAGCGTTGAGAGTTACGGTGTAGATACGCAGTATTTT. It yields the protein CSVESYGVDTQYF.

The chain combines TRBV4-3 with TRBJ1-5; TRBD1 matches at 9 bases. Germline V gives CDR1 LGHNA, CDR2 YSLEER. There are 15 residues in the CDR3. V trimming: 3 bases; J trimming: 9 bases; junction bases outside the gene matches: 9. The CDR3: CASSQGQGRYWPQHF. The CDR3 DNA reads TGCGCCAGCAGCCAGGGACAGGGTCGTTATTGGCCCCAGCATTTT.

J is TRBJ2-1 and V is TRBV4-1; 9 positions agree with TRBD1. Germline values: CDR1 MGHRA, CDR2 YSYEKL. The CDR3 totals 17 residues. J lost 0 bases, V lost 6 bases, and 9 bases had no gene match. The DNA for the CDR3 is TGCGCCAGCAGTCCTCTCACAGGGGGCCACTCCTACAATGAGCAGTTCTTC. As protein: CASSPLTGGHSYNEQFF.

The V and J genes are TRBV21-1 and TRBJ2-7; the table's TRBD1 call for D was not verified on the DNA. TRBV21-1 is a recognized pseudogene. The CDR3 sequence is 12 residues long. The CDR3 here is CAGPGTPYEQYF. The CDR3 coding sequence is TGTGCCGGTCCGGGGACACCCTACGAGCAGTACTTC.

The genes are TRBV19 and TRBJ2-5; TRBD2 agrees at 10 bases. The assigned J gene may be wrong: the sequence end matches TRBJ2-7 better. Germline lookup yields CDR1 LNHDA and CDR2 SQIVND (reference sequence). CDR3 length: 15 amino acids. CDR3: CASSFSSGSGFEQYF. The CDR3 region has the DNA TGTGCCAGTAGTTTTTCTAGCGGGAGCGGGTTCGAGCAGTACTTC.

The V and J genes are TRBV27 and TRBJ2-5; D perhaps matches TRBD1 (5 bases). The DNA end is more similar to TRBJ2-7, so the J call may be wrong. Germline V gene data show CDR1 as MNHEY and CDR2 as SMNVEV (reference sequence). This CDR3 is built from 14 residues. This chain's CDR3 is CASSLSRVGYEQYF. CDR3 DNA sequence: TGTGCCAGCAGTTTATCCAGGGTAGGTTACGAGCAGTACTTC.

This chain links TRBV4-1 with TRBJ1-1, with 7 bases identical to TRBD1. Trimming took 1 base from V and 11 from J; bases not matched to a gene: 4. The CDR3 is 12 amino acids. CDR1 MGHRA and CDR2 YSYEKL come from the germline V gene. CDR3 sequence reads: CASSQVEQGAFF. CDR3 coding DNA: TGCGCCAGCAGCCAAGTGGAACAGGGGGCTTTCTTT.

This clone came up a few times. V usage is TRBV4-3 and J usage is TRBJ2-7; the match to TRBD1 covers 7 bases. The germline V gene encodes CDR1 LGHNA and CDR2 YSLEER. Unmatched junction bases numbered 6, after V lost 1 base and J lost 3 bases. This CDR3 has 15 amino acids. CDR3 loop: CASSQARQGFYEQYF. CDR3 in DNA: TGCGCCAGCAGCCAAGCCCGACAGGGATTCTACGAGCAGTACTTC.

The chain recombines TRBV7-9 with TRBJ2-7, with TRBD2 as a possible D gene (7 bases). Deletions cut 7 bases from V and 2 bases from J, with 12 bases between. Germline V gene data show CDR1 as SEHNR and CDR2 as FQNEAQ (reference sequence). The CDR3 runs to 13 residues. The CDR3 sequence: CASKGGATYEQYF. The CDR3 nucleotides read TGTGCCAGCAAAGGGGGGGCCACCTACGAGCAGTACTTC.

CDR3 sequence reads: CASSLDGGARTGELFF. The CDR3 region has the DNA TGTGCCAGCAGCTTGGACGGGGGGGCAAGGACCGGGGAGCTGTTTTTT. This chain uses TRBV5-4 with TRBJ2-2; the match to TRBD2 covers 8 bases. The length of the CDR3 is 16 residues. CDR1 and CDR2 (germline): SGHNT, YYREEE (reference sequence). The V and J ends lost 0 bases and 5 bases, in that order; junction bases with no gene match: 6.

V and J are TRBV27 and TRBJ2-7; D gene ambiguous. The CDR3 is 14 residues long. Germline V lookup: CDR1 MNHEY, CDR2 SMNVEV (reference sequence). Trimming left V 5 bases short and J 1 base short, with 12 bases between. CDR3 nucleotide sequence: TGTGCCAGCAGTCCTCATAGCTGGTCCTACGAGCAGTACTTC. Its protein product is CASSPHSWSYEQYF.

The chain is built from TRBV15 and TRBJ1-5; 9 nucleotides line up with TRBD1. CDR1 LNHNV and CDR2 YYDKDF come from the germline V gene (reference sequence). The CDR3 extends over 17 amino acids. V trimming: 0 bases; J trimming: 6 bases; junction bases outside the gene matches: 9. The CDR3 DNA follows: TGTGCCACCAGCAGAGAAATTACCGGGACAGGGTTTCAGCCCCAGCATTTT. The encoded protein is CATSREITGTGFQPQHF.

The gene calls are TRBV4-2 and TRBJ1-1, with 9 nucleotides matching TRBD1. The CDR3 has 14 residues. With 6 bases clipped from V and 11 bases from J, the junction kept 13 bases outside the gene matches. Germline V gives CDR1 LGHNA, CDR2 YNFKEQ. This chain's CDR3 is CASREGTGSYGAFF. CDR3 in DNA: TGTGCCAGCAGAGAAGGGACAGGGAGCTATGGGGCTTTCTTT.

With respect to this clone: Other nucleotide sequences in the sample specify the same CDR3. The chain carries TRBV7-9 and TRBJ2-7; TRBD2 might be the D (5 bases). Germline V lookup: CDR1 SEHNR, CDR2 FQNEAQ (reference sequence). The CDR3 has 14 residues. V dropped 6 bases and J dropped 0 bases, with 12 bases sitting between them. CDR3 sequence (DNA): TGTGCCAGCAGTTTACAAGGACTCTCCTACGAGCAGTACTTC. It is translated as CASSLQGLSYEQYF.

V usage is TRBV11-2 and J usage is TRBJ1-1; D is uncertain. Germline V gene lookup returns CDR1 SGHAT and CDR2 FQNNGV. V gave up 1 base and J gave up 1 base, with 7 bases separating them. The CDR3 is 14 residues long. The CDR3 nucleotides read TGTGCCAGCAGCTTAGTGGCCGCGAACACTGAAGCTTTCTTT. Protein: CASSLVAANTEAFF.

The chain has TRBV7-3 and TRBJ1-1; D remains unclear. Trimming took off 5 bases at V and 1 base at J, with 11 bases between the two ends. Germline V gene sequence: CDR1 SGHTA, CDR2 FQGTGA. The CDR3 loop spans 14 amino acids. Here the CDR3 DNA reads TGTGCCAGCAGCGTGTCCGGGGAGAACACTGAAGCTTTCTTT. Translating it yields CASSVSGENTEAFF.

The chain recombines TRBV5-1 with TRBJ2-7, with TRBD2 identical over 8 bases. Germline V gene lookup returns CDR1 SGHRS and CDR2 YFSETQ. The CDR3 is 14 residues long. V trimming: 0 bases; J trimming: 3 bases; junction bases outside the gene matches: 2. CDR3 residues: CASSLGTSFYEQYF. The CDR3 nucleotides are TGCGCCAGCAGCTTGGGGACTAGCTTCTACGAGCAGTACTTC.